The 17 T cell receptor beta chains listed next were all sequenced from one sample in a study of T cell changes during pregnancy in multiple sclerosis. TCRdb keeps only in-frame clones here, not all; method: immunoSEQ multiplex PCR. The table has approximately 37,000 clones, 92% seen once. The sample was CD4+ T cells from peripheral blood mononuclear cells, taken before pregnancy. These receptors all come from a female donor with multiple sclerosis, enrolled in a pregnancy study.

The chain uses TRBV11-3 and TRBJ2-1; 9 nucleotides align to TRBD2. This CDR3 contains 16 residues. CDR1 and CDR2 (germline): SGHNT, YENEEA. After removal of 4 bases from V and 2 bases from J, the junction contained 6 bases not matched to a gene. The CDR3 DNA reads as TGTGCCAGCAGCTCGGGTAGCGGGAGTACCTACAATGAGCAGTTCTTC. This codes for CASSSGSGSTYNEQFF.

This rearrangement joins TRBV5-3 to TRBJ2-1; the D gene is possibly TRBD2 (6 bases). TRBV5-3 is labeled an ORF, and its function is uncertain. The CDR3 has 15 amino acids. V lost 5 bases and J 4 bases, leaving 16 bases between the germline ends. The CDR3 protein is CARRKTSELYNEQFF. CDR3 bases: TGTGCCAGAAGGAAGACTAGTGAACTTTACAATGAGCAGTTCTTC.

This chain links TRBV7-9 with TRBJ2-6, with D possibly TRBD2 on 5 matching bases. This CDR3 is 15 amino acids long. Germline V gene sequence: CDR1 SEHNR, CDR2 FQNEAQ (reference sequence). The V gene lost 4 bases and the J gene lost 3 bases, with 10 bases spanning the gap. CDR3 residues: CASSSPRDGANVLTF. As DNA, the CDR3 is TGTGCCAGCAGCTCCCCCCGGGATGGGGCCAACGTCCTGACTTTC. The whole variable domain, remainder taken from reference TRBV7-9 and TRBJ2-6, is DTGVSQNPRHKITKRGQNVTFRCDPISEHNRLYWYRQTLGQGPEFLTYFQNEAQLEKSRLLSDRFSAERPKGSFSTLEIQRTEQGDSAMYLCASSSPRDGANVLTFGAGSRLTVL.

J is TRBJ1-2 and V is TRBV5-5; D gene uncertain. The germline V and J ends were trimmed by 4 bases and 4 bases, with 8 bases remaining between them. This CDR3 is 12 amino acids long. Germline loops: CDR1 SGHKS, CDR2 YYEKEE (reference sequence). CDR3 in amino acids: CASSRDFYGYTF. Here the CDR3 DNA reads TGTGCCAGCAGCAGAGATTTCTATGGCTACACCTTC.

This sequence joins TRBV19 and TRBJ2-3; D perhaps matches TRBD2 (5 bases). V gave up 2 bases and J gave up 2 bases, with 11 bases separating them. The CDR3 is made up of 15 amino acids. Germline CDR1 reads LNHDA; CDR2 reads SQIVND (reference sequence). The CDR3 nucleotides read TGTGCCAGTAGTATAATCTCGGGATTCACAGATACGCAGTATTTT. Its translation is CASSIISGFTDTQYF.

V and J are TRBV19 and TRBJ1-1; possible D gene TRBD1, 5 bases. CDR1 and CDR2 (germline): LNHDA, SQIVND (reference sequence). Trimming left V 3 bases short and J 6 bases short, with 17 bases between. The CDR3 runs 15 residues. DNA of the CDR3: TGTGCCAGTAGTATGCGCCGGGGGGGGGTCGCTGAAGCTTTCTTT. Amino acids: CASSMRRGGVAEAFF.

The V and J genes are TRBV13 and TRBJ1-2; D is ambiguous. Germline assignment: CDR1 PRHDT and CDR2 FYEKMQ (reference sequence). The CDR3 loop spans 14 amino acids. The germline V and J ends were trimmed by 3 bases and 4 bases, with 12 bases remaining between them. The CDR3 coding sequence is TGTGCCAGCAGCTTGTACGGGTCGGGCTATGGCTACACCTTC. Encoded protein: CASSLYGSGYGYTF.

For the CDR3, the DNA is TGTGCCAGCAGCTTGGATCCAGGGGGCTTCGATGGCTACACCTTC. This codes for CASSLDPGGFDGYTF. The chain combines TRBV5-4 with TRBJ1-2; TRBD1 aligns across 8 bases. V shed 0 bases and J 6 bases; nucleotides not matched to a gene: 7. Germline CDR1 SGHNT, CDR2 YYREEE (reference sequence). This CDR3 region has 15 residues.

The rearrangement joins TRBV6-1 to TRBJ1-5; 9 bases align to TRBD1. Germline V gene sequence: CDR1 MNHNS, CDR2 SASEGT. CDR3 size: 15 residues. V trimming: 7 bases; J trimming: 3 bases; junction bases outside the gene matches: 7. The CDR3 region is CASTPGTGPNQPQHF. As DNA, the CDR3 is TGTGCCAGCACTCCAGGGACAGGGCCCAATCAGCCCCAGCATTTT.

V gene TRBV4-3 combines with J gene TRBJ2-3; TRBD2 agrees at 7 bases. The germline gives CDR1 LGHNA, CDR2 YSLEER. With V trimmed by 0 bases and J by 4 bases, 4 bases remained unmatched. The CDR3 loop spans 15 amino acids. Here the CDR3 DNA reads TGCGCCAGCAGCCAAGAATGGCGGGAGCCAGATACGCAGTATTTT. This sequence encodes CASSQEWREPDTQYF.

This clone was observed a single time. The chain recombines TRBV2 with TRBJ1-5; TRBD1 matches 7 bases. The V gene end was trimmed by 6 bases and the J gene end by 7 bases; junction bases not matched to a gene: 9. The germline gives CDR1 SNHLY, CDR2 FYNNEI. The CDR3 covers 14 residues. CDR3 in DNA: TGTGCCAGCAGATCACAGGGGATGGGGCAGCCCCAGCATTTT. Its protein product is CASRSQGMGQPQHF.

J is TRBJ1-1 and V is TRBV2; D gene uncertain. Trimming cost V 4 bases and J 0 bases, with 6 bases left between them. This CDR3 region has 13 residues. The germline CDR1 and CDR2 sequences are SNHLY and FYNNEI. The CDR3 DNA is TGTGCCAGCAGTGCCGGGATGAACACTGAAGCTTTCTTT. It codes for CASSAGMNTEAFF.

This chain uses TRBV28 with TRBJ1-5, with TRBD1 as a possible D gene (6 bases). Germline lookup yields CDR1 MDHEN and CDR2 SYDVKM. The CDR3 has 14 amino acids. With 3 bases removed from V and 4 bases from J, the gap between germline ends came to 10 bases. CDR3 DNA sequence: TGTGCCAGCAGTTTGGGGGGGCGTAATCAGCCCCAGCATTTT. Residues: CASSLGGRNQPQHF.

The chain recombines TRBV28 with TRBJ2-2; TRBD2 matches at 7 bases. The junction had 11 bases not matched to a gene; V was cut back by 7 bases and J by 6 bases. Germline loops: CDR1 MDHEN, CDR2 SYDVKM. CDR3 length equals 15 residues. As DNA, the CDR3 is TGTGCCAGCATTTGGGGAGGGCCTGTGGCCGGGGAGCTGTTTTTT. This sequence encodes CASIWGGPVAGELFF.

The gene calls are TRBV11-3 and TRBJ2-3, with D possibly being TRBD1 (5 bases). The CDR3 sequence is 15 residues long. CDR1 SGHNT and CDR2 YENEEA come from the germline V gene. V was pared by 0 bases and J by 6 bases, with 13 bases between. The CDR3 bases are TGTGCCAGCAGCTTAGATGGACAAATTGGGGATACGCAGTATTTT. Encoded protein: CASSLDGQIGDTQYF.

This chain uses TRBV11-2 with TRBJ2-5; no definite D call. The CDR3 spans 13 residues. The ends were cut back, 3 bases at V and 2 bases at J, with 7 bases in the middle. Germline CDR1 SGHAT, CDR2 FQNNGV. The CDR3, as DNA: TGTGCCAGCAGCTTGTCAGGTCAAGAGACCCAGTACTTC. Encoded protein: CASSLSGQETQYF.

This sequence joins TRBV19 and TRBJ2-1, with 13 positions matching TRBD2. The V gene end was trimmed by 6 bases and the J gene end by 7 bases; junction bases not matched to a gene: 6. Germline CDR1 and CDR2: LNHDA and SQIVND (reference sequence). The CDR3 is 15 residues long. The CDR3 DNA reads TGTGCCAGTAGCGGACTAGCGGGAGTGGGGAATGAGCAGTTCTTC. This gives the protein CASSGLAGVGNEQFF.